A selection of T cell receptor beta chains follows, all from one sample in a study of Ad26.COV2.S vaccination and SARS-CoV-2 variants. Clones were sequenced by immunoSEQ multiplex PCR, and TCRdb holds only the in-frame ones, with some missing. This table has a few hundred thousand clones, around 93% appearing once. This material consisted of peripheral blood, taken in a trial of Ad26.COV2.S vaccine versus placebo. Receptors originate from a person between 18 and 65 years old who received the Ad26.COV2.S COVID-19 vaccine or a placebo. Each CDR3 is given without its conserved first and last residue. The D gene is left open where the match is weak.

J gene,D gene,V gene,CDR3 protein
TRBJ1-1,TRBD1,TRBV5-6,ASSSQVGQGGTEAF
TRBJ2-7,TRBD1,TRBV7-2,ASSLDRGPYEQY
TRBJ2-7,NA,TRBV14,ASSQDPGYEQY
TRBJ2-7,TRBD1,TRBV28,ASSQGTGVFYEQY
TRBJ2-7,TRBD1,TRBV19,ASSIRQGAVYEQY
TRBJ2-7,TRBD1,TRBV5-1,ASSFDRGPPEQY
TRBJ1-4,TRBD1,TRBV7-2,ASRGQVNEKLF
TRBJ1-5,NA,TRBV6-2/TRBV6-3,ASSYVASKIDQPQH
TRBJ1-2,TRBD1,TRBV28,ASSFRTGFQLTGTYGYT
TRBJ2-3,NA,TRBV24-1,ATQWGSTDTQY
TRBJ1-4,NA,TRBV18,ASSPPWGRTNEKLF
TRBJ2-1,NA,TRBV6-5,ASRLITGIEQF
TRBJ2-7,NA,TRBV10-1,ASSEFMTESYEQY
TRBJ1-6,NA,TRBV7-9,ASSFLQGPPLH
TRBJ2-1,NA,TRBV28,ASSVPSVTRKSSYNEQF
TRBJ1-3,NA,TRBV5-4,ASSSDDFAGNTIY
TRBJ2-3,NA,TRBV24-1,ATSDRTRADASTDTQY
TRBJ2-2,NA,TRBV19,ASKWGESTGELF
TRBJ2-7,TRBD1,TRBV27,ASSLWTGRGEQY
TRBJ2-3,NA,TRBV5-1,ASSLANRVPTDTQY
TRBJ1-5,NA,TRBV6-2/TRBV6-3,ASSYERYNQPQH
TRBJ1-6,NA,TRBV11-2,ASSPGRVNSPLH
TRBJ2-5,TRBD2,TRBV5-1,ASRPAGGKETQY
TRBJ1-2,NA,TRBV19,ASKRKGGGPEYGYT
TRBJ1-5,NA,TRBV28,ASSHGGVSQPQH
TRBJ1-1,NA,TRBV11-3,ASSPSPGGDTEAF
TRBJ1-5,NA,TRBV20-1,SASPTGSNQPQH
TRBJ2-1,TRBD2,TRBV27,ASSLRGGIFNEQF
TRBJ1-2,TRBD1,TRBV12-3/TRBV12-4,ASSFGQVLGYT
TRBJ2-7,NA,TRBV6-5,ASRGGGTYEQY
TRBJ1-6,NA,TRBV5-1,ASRHAYRRINSPLH
TRBJ2-1,NA,TRBV19,ASNHLSSYNEQF
TRBJ2-2,NA,TRBV5-6,ASSFTGSTGELF
TRBJ2-7,TRBD1,TRBV5-1,ASSFQDRGNYEQY
TRBJ2-7,NA,TRBV2,ASSPTGSYEQY
TRBJ1-5,NA,TRBV9,ASSVDGGGNQPQH
TRBJ1-4,NA,TRBV19,ASSSRPPGLEKLF
TRBJ1-2,TRBD1,TRBV15,ATSREAPGTGSHGYT
TRBJ2-3,TRBD2,TRBV28,ASSELAGGRTDTQY
TRBJ1-1,NA,TRBV19,ASASGVRGRMNTEAF
TRBJ1-2,NA,TRBV15,ATSRDWTPGKQGYT
TRBJ1-2,NA,TRBV18,ASSPRETDYGYT
TRBJ1-2,NA,TRBV4-3,ASSQRGFNYGYT
TRBJ1-2,NA,TRBV30,AWSGQALTNYGYT
TRBJ1-1,NA,TRBV7-9,ASSEVQTEAF
TRBJ1-5,NA,TRBV2,ASSEGASQPQH
TRBJ1-3,NA,TRBV7-8,ASSFDSLRNTIY
TRBJ1-4,NA,TRBV19,ATSRAGGEKLF
TRBJ2-4,NA,TRBV6-5,ASSPFGIAKNIQY
TRBJ1-6,NA,TRBV20-1,SASGGPRARGNSPLH